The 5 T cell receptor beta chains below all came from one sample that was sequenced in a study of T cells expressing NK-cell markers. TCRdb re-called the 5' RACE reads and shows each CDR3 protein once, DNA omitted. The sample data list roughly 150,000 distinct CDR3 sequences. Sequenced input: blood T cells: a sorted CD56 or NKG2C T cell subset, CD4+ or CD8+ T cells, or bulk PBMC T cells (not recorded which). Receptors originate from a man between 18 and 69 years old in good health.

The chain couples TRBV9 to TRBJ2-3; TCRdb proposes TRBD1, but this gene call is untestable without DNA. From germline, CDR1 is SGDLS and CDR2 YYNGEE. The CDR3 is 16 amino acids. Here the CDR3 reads CASSPQDKRTGGTQYF.

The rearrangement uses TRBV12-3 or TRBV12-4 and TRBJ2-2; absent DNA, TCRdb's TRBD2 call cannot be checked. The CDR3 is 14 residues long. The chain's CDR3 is CASSALVNTGELFF.

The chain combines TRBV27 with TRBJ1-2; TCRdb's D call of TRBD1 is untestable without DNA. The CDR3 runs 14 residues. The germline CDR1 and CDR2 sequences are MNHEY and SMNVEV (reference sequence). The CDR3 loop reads CASSPLGGLGGYTF.

CDR3 region: CASRAPGAREQFF. The chain combines TRBV5-1 with TRBJ2-1; the D call from TCRdb, TRBD1, cannot be confirmed without DNA. CDR3 length: 13 residues. Germline lookup yields CDR1 SGHRS and CDR2 YFSETQ. Full variable domain (rest looked up from reference TRBV5-1 and TRBJ2-1): KAGVTQTPRYLIKTRGQQVTLSCSPISGHRSVSWYQQTPGQGLQFLFEYFSETQRNKGNFPGRFSGRQFSNSRSEMNVSTLELGDSALYLCASRAPGAREQFFGPGTRLTVL.

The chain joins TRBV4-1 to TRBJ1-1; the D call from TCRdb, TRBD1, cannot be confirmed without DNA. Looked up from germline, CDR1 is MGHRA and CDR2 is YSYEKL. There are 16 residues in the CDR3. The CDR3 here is CASSQRPGGLDTEAFF.